The 8 T cell receptor beta chains listed next were all sequenced from one sample in a study of cytomegalovirus exposure and HLA in healthy donors. The PCR had 60 Vbeta and 13 Jbeta primers. Measured with immunoSEQ multiplex PCR; TCRdb has only the in-frame clones, and not every one. The repertoire has 150,000 or so clones, 80% to 90% of them found once; the top ten carry about 0.77%. Input material: PBMCs. Receptors originate from a woman aged 18-29 years in good health and CMV-seronegative.

This chain joins TRBV28 and TRBJ2-7, with 8 bases aligning to TRBD1. The junction had 11 bases not matched to a gene; V was cut back by 6 bases and J by 4 bases. This CDR3 spans 15 amino acids. CDR1 is MDHEN, CDR2 SYDVKM, per germline. This CDR3 is CASRPTGTGIYEQYF. The CDR3 coding sequence is TGTGCCAGCAGACCAACCGGGACAGGTATTTACGAGCAGTACTTC. Combining the CDR3 with reference TRBV28 and TRBJ2-7 gives the whole variable domain DVKVTQSSRYLVKRTGEKVFLECVQDMDHENMFWYRQDPGLGLRLIYFSYDVKMKEKGDIPEGYSVSREKKERFSLILESASTNQTSMYLCASRPTGTGIYEQYFGPGTRLTVT.

Regarding this clone: No DNA is shown, since the ends of the CDR3 on it are uncertain; the CDR3 is the one TCRdb lists. The chain is built from TRBV21-1 and TRBJ2-1; the table gives TRBD2 as D, unverified against the DNA. TRBV21-1 is recorded as a pseudogene. The CDR3 totals 15 residues, both ends included. CDR3 residues: CASSHYGCSYNEQFF.

This chain joins TRBV25-1 and TRBJ2-2; 7 bases match TRBD1. The V gene end was trimmed by 6 bases and the J gene end by 3 bases; junction bases not matched to a gene: 4. Per germline, CDR1 MGHDK and CDR2 SYGVNS. The CDR3 covers 14 residues. CDR3 region: CASRAGGYTGELFF. The CDR3 DNA follows: TGTGCCAGCAGGGCAGGGGGTTACACCGGGGAGCTGTTTTTT.

Only one count was recorded for this clone. V and J are TRBV19 and TRBJ1-5, with a tentative D call TRBD1 (6 bases). The length of the CDR3 is 13 residues. Germline V lookup: CDR1 LNHDA, CDR2 SQIVND (reference sequence). Trimming pared 8 bases from V and 7 bases from J, leaving 15 bases between. The CDR3: CASADRRGQPQHF. The DNA for the CDR3 is TGTGCCAGTGCGGACAGAAGAGGACAGCCCCAGCATTTT.

There are a few counts of this clone. This chain joins TRBV15 and TRBJ2-5; 7 bases are a match to TRBD2. V shed 3 bases, J shed 4 bases, and the junction held 8 bases outside the gene matches. The length of the CDR3 is 15 residues. Germline-derived CDR1 and CDR2 are LNHNV and YYDKDF (reference sequence). Written as DNA, the CDR3 is TGTGCCACCAGCAGCAGGCTCGGGAGGCGAGAGACCCAGTACTTC. Translated: CATSSRLGRRETQYF.

J is TRBJ2-3 and V is TRBV4-2, with TRBD2 matching over 8 bases. J was trimmed by 3 bases and V by 1 base; bases with no gene match: 15. This CDR3 spans 19 amino acids. CDR1 LGHNA and CDR2 YNFKEQ come from the germline V gene. Written as DNA, the CDR3 is TGTGCCAGCAGCCAAGTACGGCGGGAGGCTCTCGGAACGACAGATACGCAGTATTTT. The encoded protein is CASSQVRREALGTTDTQYF.

The CDR3 DNA reads as TGTGCCTGGTCATCGGGCTGGGGGGAATCTAATGAAAAACTGTTTTTT. Translation: CAWSSGWGESNEKLFF. The chain carries TRBV30 and TRBJ1-4; perhaps TRBD1 as D (5 bases). This CDR3 has 16 amino acids. CDR1 GTSNPN and CDR2 SVGIG come from the germline V gene (reference sequence). Trimming stripped 5 bases from V and 3 bases from J, with 19 bases between.

V gene TRBV6-1 combines with J gene TRBJ2-7; possible D gene TRBD1, 5 bases. V was pared by 8 bases and J by 1 base, with 6 bases between. Germline V lookup: CDR1 MNHNS, CDR2 SASEGT. The CDR3 is made up of 11 amino acids. Here the CDR3 DNA reads TGTGCCAGCCGACAGTCCTACGAGCAGTACTTC. Translated, it gives CASRQSYEQYF.